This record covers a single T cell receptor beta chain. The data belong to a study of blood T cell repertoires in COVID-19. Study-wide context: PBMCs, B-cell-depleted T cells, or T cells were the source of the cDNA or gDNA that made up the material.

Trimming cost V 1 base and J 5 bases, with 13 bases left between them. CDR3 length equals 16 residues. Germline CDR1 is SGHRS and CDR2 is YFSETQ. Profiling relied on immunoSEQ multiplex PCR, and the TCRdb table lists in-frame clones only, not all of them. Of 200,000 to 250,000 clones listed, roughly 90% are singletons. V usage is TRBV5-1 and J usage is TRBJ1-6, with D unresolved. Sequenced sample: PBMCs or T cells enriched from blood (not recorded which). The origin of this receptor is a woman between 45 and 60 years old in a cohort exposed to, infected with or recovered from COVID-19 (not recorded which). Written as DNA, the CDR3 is TGCGCCAGCAGCTTGCCTGGCGCCAGGAATAATTCACCCCTCCACTTT. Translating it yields CASSLPGARNNSPLHF.